This section outlines one T cell receptor beta chain sequence together with its context. The antigen is not known. The record originates from a study of blood T cells in healthy people across ages. Across the study: Researchers report that template switching captured about one barcoded beta molecule per two T cells.

There were at least 6 micrograms of total RNA extracted from every sample. Next came a second PCR, run for about 6 to 12 cycles, which used a sample-barcoded 5' primer along with a J-beta primer mix. A single record per CDR3 protein comes from TCRdb applying MiXCR to the 5' RACE reads. This repertoire shows 1.8 million or so distinct CDR3 sequences, about two fifths found once; its top ten account for roughly 24%. Broader study findings: With age, beta diversity per million T cells declined roughly linearly, significantly by roughly 40. CMV status of donors was not determined, possibly confounding expanded clonotype changes.

The CDR3 contains 14 residues. Germline-derived CDR1 and CDR2 are MNHEY and SVGEGT. V was clipped by 6 bases and J by 7 bases; unmatched bases: 8. This TCR derives from a human donor in good health. This sequence joins TRBV6-2 or TRBV6-3 and TRBJ2-7; 11 bases fit TRBD2. Specimen: blood. The CDR3 DNA sequence: TGTGCCAGCAGCTCGCTAGCGGGGGGTGAAGAGCAGTACTTC. Its protein is CASSSLAGGEEQYF.